Presented here are 15 T cell receptor beta chains from one specimen sequenced in a study of T-cell memory formation after mild COVID-19. TCRdb re-analysed the 5' RACE reads in MiXCR, keeping a single row per CDR3 protein. The sample holds over 120,000 distinct CDR3 sequences, about 19% seen once. Sequenced sample: PBMCs or a T cell subset sorted from them (not recorded which). Every receptor here comes from an adult woman who had mild COVID-19 (a few samples of this study predate the infection). Cell type and time point are not known.

This chain links TRBV15 with TRBJ1-2; the match to TRBD1 covers 8 bases. Germline V CDR1 and CDR2: LNHNV, YYDKDF (reference sequence). This CDR3 is 14 amino acids long. J was trimmed by 7 bases and V by 0 bases; bases with no gene match: 4. The CDR3 loop is CATSRDRTGSGYTF. CDR3 coding DNA: TGTGCCACCAGCAGAGATAGGACAGGGAGTGGCTACACCTTC.

The rearrangement uses TRBV14 and TRBJ2-1; TRBD2 matches 13 bases. The CDR3 loop spans 16 amino acids. The germline V gene has CDR1 SGHDN and CDR2 FVKESK. Trimming took 4 bases from V and 6 from J; bases not matched to a gene: 6. The CDR3 bases are TGTGCCAGCAGCCGGGGACTAGCGGGACCTACCAATGAGCAGTTCTTC. Translation gives CASSRGLAGPTNEQFF.

This clonotype has just a few counts. The chain uses TRBV2 and TRBJ2-7, with 9 positions matching TRBD1. Looked up from germline, CDR1 is SNHLY and CDR2 is FYNNEI. Trimming took 3 bases from V and 6 from J; bases not matched to a gene: 18. The CDR3 contains 18 residues. CDR3 nucleotide sequence: TGTGCCAGCAGTGATATTCCGGGACAGGGATCTCTTTCTGGCGAGCAGTACTTC. Translated: CASSDIPGQGSLSGEQYF.

The CDR3 sequence is CASSQEGGGSGELFF. The CDR3 DNA is TGCGCCAGCAGCCAGGAAGGAGGGGGATCTGGGGAGCTGTTTTTT. The V and J genes are TRBV4-1 and TRBJ2-2; the D gene could be TRBD1 or TRBD2 (6 bases each). CDR1 MGHRA and CDR2 YSYEKL come from the germline V gene. The CDR3 is 15 residues long. V lost 3 bases and J 8 bases, leaving 16 bases between the germline ends.

The chain has TRBV19 and TRBJ2-2; TRBD1 might be the D (5 bases). Germline loops: CDR1 LNHDA, CDR2 SQIVND (reference sequence). Trimming shortened V by 2 bases and J by 8 bases, and 9 bases separated the two germline ends. This CDR3 region has 13 residues. CDR3: CASSIRTSGELFF. In DNA, the CDR3 is TGTGCCAGTAGTATAAGGACATCGGGGGAGCTGTTTTTT.

J is TRBJ1-2 and V is TRBV5-1; D perhaps matches TRBD1 (6 bases). CDR1 is SGHRS and CDR2 is YFSETQ in the germline V gene. The CDR3 runs to 13 residues. The germline V and J ends were trimmed by 4 bases and 5 bases, with 12 bases remaining between them. CDR3 DNA sequence: TGCGCCAGCAGCCCGGACAGCCAATATGGCTACACCTTC. It encodes CASSPDSQYGYTF.

This clonotype was observed a handful of times. CDR3 loop: CASGLQETQYF. For the CDR3, the DNA is TGTGCCAGCGGTCTCCAAGAGACCCAGTACTTC. J is TRBJ2-5 and V is TRBV27; D is unresolved. Per germline, CDR1 MNHEY and CDR2 SMNVEV (reference sequence). The CDR3 sequence is 11 residues long. The V and J ends lost 8 bases and 1 base respectively, with 5 bases between them.

In its sample, this clonotype was seen a few times. V gene TRBV6-2 or TRBV6-3 combines with J gene TRBJ2-2; no reliable D call. This CDR3 has 15 residues. Trimming shortened V by 0 bases and J by 4 bases, and 9 bases separated the two germline ends. Per the germline V gene, CDR1 is MNHEY and CDR2 is SVGEGT. The CDR3 sequence: CASSYSSSATGELFF. In DNA form, the CDR3 reads TGTGCCAGCAGTTACTCGTCCAGCGCCACCGGGGAGCTGTTTTTT.

Ten or more counts support this clonotype. The chain couples TRBV7-9 to TRBJ2-5, with D possibly being TRBD2 (6 bases). V was shortened by 4 bases and J by 3 bases, with 18 bases between the two germline ends. Germline V CDR1 and CDR2: SEHNR, FQNEAQ (reference sequence). The CDR3 has 16 residues. The CDR3: CASSSRRIRREETQYF. DNA of the CDR3: TGTGCCAGCAGCTCCCGTAGGATCCGGAGGGAAGAGACCCAGTACTTC.

This clonotype showed up many times. The rearrangement uses TRBV12-3 or TRBV12-4 and TRBJ2-7; 11 positions match TRBD2. Germline trimming cut 2 bases from V and 3 bases from J; bases unmatched to any gene: 0. This CDR3 contains 14 residues. The CDR3 DNA reads TGTGCCAGCAGTTTACTAGCGGGGGGCTACGAGCAGTACTTC. It encodes CASSLLAGGYEQYF.

This clonotype appeared a few times. This chain connects TRBV29-1 to TRBJ2-1; TRBD1 aligns across 9 bases. Germline assignment: CDR1 SQVTM and CDR2 ANQGSEA. The CDR3 extends over 11 amino acids. Here the CDR3 reads CTYRGPNEQFF. CDR3 in DNA: TGCACCTACAGGGGGCCCAATGAGCAGTTCTTC.

The sample holds a few counts of this clonotype. This chain joins TRBV5-1 and TRBJ2-6; D is unresolved. Per germline, CDR1 SGHRS and CDR2 YFSETQ. The CDR3 is 15 residues long. The V gene lost 4 bases and the J gene lost 4 bases, with 12 bases spanning the gap. This chain's CDR3 is CASSRSLAGANVLTF. The DNA of the CDR3 is TGCGCCAGCAGCCGTTCCTTAGCCGGGGCCAACGTCCTGACTTTC.

In this sample, this clonotype turned up a few times. The chain employs TRBV18 and TRBJ1-4; 7 bases map to TRBD1. This CDR3 comprises 15 residues. J was trimmed by 8 bases and V by 5 bases; bases with no gene match: 11. CDR1 and CDR2 (germline): KGHSH, LQKENI. In DNA, the CDR3 is TGTGCCAGCTCAGAAATACAGGGGAGCCGGGAAAAACTGTTTTTT. Its translation is CASSEIQGSREKLFF.

This clonotype was picked up many times. The V gene is TRBV11-2, the J gene TRBJ2-2; TRBD1 matches 8 bases. CDR1 and CDR2 (germline): SGHAT, FQNNGV. The CDR3 covers 15 residues. With 5 bases clipped from V and 4 bases from J, the junction kept 6 bases outside the gene matches. The CDR3 sequence: CASSTGGLITGELFF. CDR3 coding DNA: TGTGCCAGCAGCACAGGGGGGCTCATCACCGGGGAGCTGTTTTTT. Together with reference TRBV11-2 and TRBJ2-2, the CDR3 gives the full variable domain: EAGVAQSPRYKIIEKRQSVAFWCNPISGHATLYWYQQILGQGPKLLIQFQNNGVVDDSQLPKDRFSAERLKGVDSTLKIQPAKLEDSAVYLCASSTGGLITGELFFGEGSRLTVL.

The J gene is TRBJ2-7, the V gene TRBV7-2; TRBD2 aligns across 10 bases. The CDR3 runs 15 residues. Germline CDR1 reads SGHTA; CDR2 reads FQGNSA. Trimming removed 1 base from V and 9 bases from J; junction bases left unmatched: 9. CDR3 protein: CASSLDRASGSAQYF. DNA for the CDR3: TGTGCCAGCAGCTTAGATAGAGCTAGCGGGAGTGCGCAGTACTTC.